Following are 25 T cell receptor beta chains from one sample sequenced in a study of naive and memory T cell subsets. The beta constant-region primer was an equimolar mix of two oligonucleotides covering TRBC1 and TRBC2. Ligated cDNA was amplified by four rounds of PCR with nested alpha and beta constant-region primers and SP2. TCRdb redid the calling of the UMI-ligation and nested PCR reads with MiXCR, one entry per CDR3 protein. The sample lists fewer than 150,000 distinct CDR3 sequences; 15% to 25% were seen once. Their target antigens are unknown. Findings and limits, study-wide: Possibly reflecting memory cells re-expressing CD45RA, a few larger clonotypes occurred in naive repertoires, especially CD8.

Sequences were obtained from naive CD8+ T cells from blood. Receptors originate from a human donor in good health.

The table lists this clonotype with a few counts. The chain employs TRBV9 and TRBJ2-7, with 11 bases fitting TRBD2. This CDR3 is built from 15 residues. Unmatched junction bases numbered 6, after V lost 5 bases and J lost 2 bases. Germline loops: CDR1 SGDLS, CDR2 YYNGEE. The CDR3 nucleotides read TGTGCCAGCAGTCAAGGGACTAGCGGAGCCTACGAGCAGTACTTC. Translation gives CASSQGTSGAYEQYF. The full variable domain, with the rest looked up from reference TRBV9 and TRBJ2-7, is DSGVTQTPKHLITATGQRVTLRCSPRSGDLSVYWYQQSLDQGLQFLIQYYNGEERAKGNILERFSAQQFPDLHSELNLSSLELGDSALYFCASSQGTSGAYEQYFGPGTRLTVT.

This clonotype has more than one count but fewer than ten. The chain employs TRBV11-3 and TRBJ1-1; D is possibly TRBD1 (6 bases). CDR1 and CDR2 from the germline V gene are SGHNT and YENEEA. Trimming left V 5 bases short and J 8 bases short, with 21 bases between. This CDR3 comprises 15 residues. This chain's CDR3 is CASSPNPGTTTEAFF. CDR3 coding DNA: TGTGCCAGCAGCCCGAACCCCGGGACAACAACGGAAGCTTTCTTT.

V usage is TRBV7-8 and J usage is TRBJ2-5; possibly TRBD1 for D (6 bases). CDR3 length: 12 amino acids. Germline values: CDR1 SGHVS, CDR2 FQNEAQ. The germline V and J ends were trimmed by 8 bases and 7 bases, with 14 bases remaining between them. The CDR3 protein is CASYNGGGTQYF. In nucleotides, the CDR3 is TGTGCCAGCTATAATGGGGGCGGGACCCAGTACTTC.

The J gene is TRBJ2-3, the V gene TRBV27; TRBD2 might be the D (6 bases). CDR3 length equals 19 residues. V shed 5 bases and J shed 3 bases, with 27 bases lying between them. Germline CDR1 is MNHEY and CDR2 is SMNVEV (reference sequence). The DNA for the CDR3 is TGTGCCAGCAGTCCCAACTTCAGCCCCTGGGCGGGGCAAACAGATACGCAGTATTTT. It translates to CASSPNFSPWAGQTDTQYF.

This clonotype was counted only a few times. The chain couples TRBV3-1 to TRBJ2-1, with D uncertain. The CDR3 extends over 15 amino acids. Germline V CDR1 and CDR2: LGHDT, YNNKEL (reference sequence). V gave up 6 bases and J gave up 4 bases, with 16 bases separating them. The CDR3 DNA is TGTGCCAGCAGTACGACTTGGTTACCTTACAATGAGCAGTTCTTC. Its protein product is CASSTTWLPYNEQFF.

This clonotype was seen repeatedly, ten times or more. The chain carries TRBV6-5 and TRBJ2-3; D is possibly TRBD2 (6 bases). V was pared by 4 bases and J by 5 bases, with 16 bases between. Germline values: CDR1 MNHEY, CDR2 SVGAGI. CDR3 length equals 15 residues. The CDR3 protein is CASSLGGGPGDTQYF. DNA for the CDR3: TGTGCCAGCAGTTTAGGAGGAGGGCCGGGAGATACGCAGTATTTT.

The V call is TRBV11-2, the J call TRBJ1-3; D is possibly TRBD1 (6 bases). Germline V gene data show CDR1 as SGHAT and CDR2 as FQNNGV. V lost 3 bases, J lost 2 bases, and 26 bases lay in between. CDR3 length: 20 residues. The CDR3 here is CASSLYPKIRQGSPGNTIYF. The CDR3 nucleotides are TGTGCCAGCAGCTTGTATCCCAAGATAAGGCAGGGGTCGCCTGGAAACACCATATATTTT.

The J gene is TRBJ2-3, the V gene TRBV6-6; D is unclear. Trimming removed 2 bases at V and 6 bases at J, with 3 bases between. The CDR3 covers 11 residues. The V gene's germline CDR1 is MNHNY and CDR2 SVGAGI (reference sequence). The CDR3, as DNA: TGTGCCAGCAGTTACATGGATACGCAGTATTTT. This translates into CASSYMDTQYF.

This clonotype turned up a few times. The rearrangement joins TRBV6-5 to TRBJ1-4; 7 bases fit TRBD1. V shed 5 bases and J 9 bases; nucleotides not matched to a gene: 3. This CDR3 has 12 residues. CDR1 is MNHEY, CDR2 SVGAGI, per germline. CDR3: CASSKDRQKLFF. The CDR3 nucleotides are TGTGCCAGCAGTAAGGACAGGCAAAAACTGTTTTTT.

The sample holds a few counts of this clonotype. The V and J genes are TRBV29-1 and TRBJ2-1, with 12 bases fitting TRBD2. With 2 bases clipped from V and 3 bases from J, the junction kept 2 bases outside the gene matches. The CDR3 sequence is 15 residues long. CDR1 is SQVTM, CDR2 ANQGSEA, per germline. CDR3: CSVEQGLAGYNEQFF. DNA for the CDR3: TGCAGCGTTGAACAGGGACTAGCGGGCTACAATGAGCAGTTCTTC.

This clonotype showed up just a few times. CDR3 in amino acids: CSARDLIASSQEAYHEQYF. In DNA, the CDR3 is TGCAGTGCTAGAGATCTCATTGCGTCTTCCCAAGAGGCATACCACGAGCAGTACTTC. The chain links TRBV20-1 to TRBJ2-7; D remains ambiguous. The V gene lost 0 bases and the J gene lost 5 bases, with 29 bases spanning the gap. The germline V gene encodes CDR1 DFQATT and CDR2 SNEGSKA (reference sequence). The CDR3 totals 19 residues.

V is TRBV6-6 and J is TRBJ2-2; no firm D call. The CDR3 is made up of 15 amino acids. Trimming stripped 2 bases from V and 3 bases from J, with 10 bases between. Germline assignment: CDR1 MNHNY and CDR2 SVGAGI (reference sequence). The CDR3 loop reads CASSYPIGYTGELFF. CDR3 nucleotide sequence: TGTGCCAGCAGTTACCCCATTGGGTACACCGGGGAGCTGTTTTTT.

The chain couples TRBV27 to TRBJ2-1; D gene unclear. Trimming stripped 5 bases from V and 4 bases from J, with 9 bases between. Germline V lookup: CDR1 MNHEY, CDR2 SMNVEV (reference sequence). The CDR3 runs 13 residues. The CDR3 loop reads CASSESHYNEQFF. The CDR3 DNA reads as TGTGCCAGCAGTGAATCCCATTACAATGAGCAGTTCTTC.

The sample holds a few counts of this clonotype. The chain uses TRBV12-3 or TRBV12-4 and TRBJ2-1; 7 bases map to TRBD1. This CDR3 is built from 14 residues. The V and J ends lost 6 bases and 8 bases, in that order; junction bases with no gene match: 10. In nucleotides, the CDR3 is TGTGCCAGCAGCCGAACCCGACAGGGCGATGAGCAGTTCTTC. This gives the protein CASSRTRQGDEQFF.

This chain uses TRBV6-5 with TRBJ2-7; no definite D call. CDR1 and CDR2 from the germline V gene are MNHEY and SVGAGI. V was shortened by 10 bases and J by 2 bases, with 9 bases between the two germline ends. The length of the CDR3 is 11 residues. CDR3 in amino acids: CATTNTYEQYF. The CDR3 DNA reads TGTGCCACCACCAACACCTACGAGCAGTACTTC.

The V and J genes are TRBV7-2 and TRBJ2-3, with 9 bases that match TRBD2. There are 16 residues in the CDR3. Germline trimming cut 1 base from V and 2 bases from J; bases unmatched to any gene: 4. Germline values: CDR1 SGHTA, CDR2 FQGNSA. The CDR3: CASSLESGRHTDTQYF. CDR3 nucleotides: TGTGCCAGCAGCTTAGAGAGCGGGAGGCACACAGATACGCAGTATTTT. Based on the CDR3 plus reference TRBV7-2 and TRBJ2-3, the full variable domain is GAGVSQSPSNKVTEKGKDVELRCDPISGHTALYWYRQSLGQGLEFLIYFQGNSAPDKSGLPSDRFSAERTGGSVSTLTIQRTQQEDSAVYLCASSLESGRHTDTQYFGPGTRLTVL.

This chain joins TRBV15 and TRBJ2-2, with D hard to call. The V gene lost 2 bases and the J gene lost 0 bases, with 4 bases spanning the gap. The CDR3 is 14 amino acids. Germline-derived CDR1 and CDR2 are LNHNV and YYDKDF (reference sequence). The DNA of the CDR3 is TGTGCCACCAGCAGAACATCGAACACCGGGGAGCTGTTTTTT. Translated, it gives CATSRTSNTGELFF.

A few counts support this clonotype. The chain links TRBV5-1 to TRBJ2-1; TRBD2 might be the D (7 bases). The length of the CDR3 is 15 residues. Germline V lookup: CDR1 SGHRS, CDR2 YFSETQ. V dropped 4 bases and J dropped 7 bases, with 18 bases sitting between them. This chain's CDR3 is CASSPEGEGVNEQFF. The DNA of the CDR3 is TGCGCCAGCAGCCCTGAAGGGGAGGGGGTGAATGAGCAGTTCTTC.

J is TRBJ2-7 and V is TRBV4-3; 11 bases match TRBD2. V was clipped by 3 bases and J by 3 bases; unmatched bases: 4. The CDR3 has 15 residues. The germline gives CDR1 LGHNA, CDR2 YSLEER. In nucleotides, the CDR3 is TGCGCCAGCAGCCAGGGACTAGCGGAGGTCTACGAGCAGTACTTC. This sequence encodes CASSQGLAEVYEQYF.

This clonotype was seen only a few times. V is TRBV4-1 and J is TRBJ1-2, with 8 nucleotides matching TRBD1. CDR1 is MGHRA, CDR2 YSYEKL, per germline. The CDR3 consists of 17 residues. V shed 3 bases, J shed 3 bases, and the junction held 12 bases outside the gene matches. The DNA of the CDR3 is TGCGCCAGCAGCCAGGAATTACAGGGGGGTTTGGACTATGGCTACACCTTC. Translation: CASSQELQGGLDYGYTF.

This clonotype appeared a few times. The chain recombines TRBV12-5 with TRBJ1-2; 9 nucleotides match TRBD1. This CDR3 is built from 12 residues. Trimming at V came to 6 bases and at J to 8 bases, leaving 4 bases not matched to a gene. Per germline, CDR1 LGHNT and CDR2 FRNRAP. CDR3 in DNA: TGTGCTAGTGGAAGGACAGGGGACGGCTACACCTTC. Translating it yields CASGRTGDGYTF.

This clonotype was found many times. The chain is built from TRBV5-1 and TRBJ1-5; a weak D match, TRBD1 (5 bases). The CDR3 has 15 residues. V was pared by 4 bases and J by 1 base, with 12 bases between. The germline V gene has CDR1 SGHRS and CDR2 YFSETQ. The CDR3 region is CASSPRGESNQPQHF. As DNA, the CDR3 is TGCGCCAGCAGCCCCAGAGGGGAAAGCAATCAGCCCCAGCATTTT.

The chain is built from TRBV25-1 and TRBJ2-7; no definite D call. Germline V lookup: CDR1 MGHDK, CDR2 SYGVNS. CDR3 length equals 13 residues. Trimming removed 7 bases from V and 2 bases from J, with 12 bases in between. CDR3 sequence (DNA): TGTGCCAGCACGGAAGACAAGACCTACGAGCAGTACTTC. This encodes CASTEDKTYEQYF.

This clonotype appeared a few times. The chain combines TRBV28 with TRBJ2-1; D remains ambiguous. The length of the CDR3 is 15 residues. CDR1 is MDHEN and CDR2 is SYDVKM in the germline V gene. V lost 3 bases and J 0 bases, leaving 9 bases between the germline ends. The CDR3 sequence: CASSFTSSSYNEQFF. In nucleotides, the CDR3 is TGTGCCAGCAGTTTTACAAGTAGCTCCTACAATGAGCAGTTCTTC.

Only a few counts were recorded for this clonotype. The chain combines TRBV11-2 with TRBJ2-1; D gene ambiguous. Germline V gene data show CDR1 as SGHAT and CDR2 as FQNNGV. CDR3 length: 16 amino acids. V gave up 5 bases and J gave up 3 bases, with 17 bases separating them. The DNA of the CDR3 is TGTGCCAGCAGCCCCCATGAGTGGGATGGCTACAATGAGCAGTTCTTC. Residues: CASSPHEWDGYNEQFF.